Listed here are 21 T cell receptor beta chains from one sample, sequenced in a study of CD8+CD57+ T cells in acquired aplastic anemia. CDR3 and TCR beta VDJ profiling relied on a genomic DNA template. TCRdb fed the reads into MiXCR, producing one record per CDR3 protein. The sample records 220,000 or so distinct CDR3 sequences, 50% to 70% being singletons. Those patients picked for sequencing had displayed CD8+CD57+ cell expansion on flow cytometry. The sample taken for sequencing was sorted CD4+, CD8+, or CD8+CD57+ T cells (not recorded which) from PBMCs. Receptors originate from a human donor with aplastic anemia.

This clonotype was counted a few times. The chain's CDR3 is CASSLGPDNSPLHF. DNA for the CDR3: TGTGCCAGCAGCTTAGGGCCGGATAATTCACCCCTCCACTTT. The V and J genes are TRBV7-3 and TRBJ1-6; D unclear. Germline loops: CDR1 SGHTA, CDR2 FQGTGA. Trimming cost V 2 bases and J 5 bases, with 7 bases left between them. The length of the CDR3 is 14 residues.

The chain recombines TRBV10-3 with TRBJ1-3; unclear D gene. The V end was cut by 0 bases, the J end by 1 base, with 7 bases between. CDR1 is ENHRY and CDR2 is SYGVKD in the germline V gene. The CDR3 runs 15 residues. CDR3 sequence reads: CAISESLVSGNTIYF. Written as DNA, the CDR3 is TGTGCCATCAGTGAGTCCTTAGTGTCTGGAAACACCATATATTTT.

This clonotype has just one count. This chain joins TRBV24-1 and TRBJ2-2; D is undetermined. Germline CDR1 reads KGHDR; CDR2 reads SFDVKD. This CDR3 contains 15 residues. Deletions cut 4 bases from V and 1 base from J, with 9 bases between. CDR3 in amino acids: CATSEGMGNTGELFF. For the CDR3, the DNA is TGTGCCACCAGTGAAGGGATGGGGAACACCGGGGAGCTGTTTTTT.

The gene calls are TRBV15 and TRBJ2-1, with 9 bases aligning to TRBD1. Per germline, CDR1 LNHNV and CDR2 YYDKDF (reference sequence). This CDR3 is 16 amino acids long. V lost 5 bases, J lost 6 bases, and 11 bases stayed unmatched. CDR3 nucleotide sequence: TGTGCCACCAGCCCGATACGTGGGACAGGGAGCAATGAGCAGTTCTTC. Its protein is CATSPIRGTGSNEQFF.

This chain joins TRBV9 and TRBJ1-2; 10 nucleotides agree with TRBD1. CDR1 is SGDLS and CDR2 is YYNGEE in the germline V gene. CDR3 length: 16 amino acids. Trimming at V came to 3 bases and at J to 7 bases, leaving 12 bases not matched to a gene. As DNA, the CDR3 is TGTGCCAGCAGCGCACGCCCCGGGACAGGGGAAAGTGGCTACACCTTC. Translation: CASSARPGTGESGYTF.

This chain joins TRBV10-3 and TRBJ2-1; D assignment may be TRBD1 or TRBD2 (5 bases each). This CDR3 is built from 12 residues. Trimming cost V 8 bases and J 6 bases, with 11 bases left between them. Germline lookup yields CDR1 ENHRY and CDR2 SYGVKD. DNA for the CDR3: TGTGCCATCGGTGGGACGGGCAATGAGCAGTTCTTC. The encoded protein is CAIGGTGNEQFF.

V is TRBV25-1 and J is TRBJ2-2; D not certain. Looked up from germline, CDR1 is MGHDK and CDR2 is SYGVNS. The V end was cut by 1 base, the J end by 8 bases, with 5 bases between. The CDR3 runs to 12 residues. For the CDR3, the DNA is TGTGCCAGCAGTGAATTATTGGGGGAGCTGTTTTTT. This translates into CASSELLGELFF.

About this clonotype: A much larger clone differs by one base, so this may be a read error. The rearrangement uses TRBV4-1 and TRBJ1-1; 7 bases match TRBD1. The CDR3 totals 15 residues. Germline CDR1 MGHRA, CDR2 YSYEKL. The CDR3 spells CTSSPWDSPNTEAFF. The CDR3 nucleotides read TGCACCAGCAGCCCCTGGGACAGCCCGAACACTGAAGCTTTCTTT.

The rearrangement joins TRBV15 to TRBJ2-7, with D unresolved. There are 14 residues in the CDR3. V was cut by 0 bases and J by 0 bases, with 6 bases left in between. Germline V gene lookup returns CDR1 LNHNV and CDR2 YYDKDF (reference sequence). The CDR3 loop reads CATSRDTHSYEQYF. CDR3 DNA sequence: TGTGCCACCAGCAGAGACACACACTCCTACGAGCAGTACTTC. The full variable domain, rest sourced from reference TRBV15 and TRBJ2-7, is DAMVIQNPRYQVTQFGKPVTLSCSQTLNHNVMYWYQQKSSQAPKLLFHYYDKDFNNEADTPDNFQSRRPNTSFCFLDIRSPGLGDTAMYLCATSRDTHSYEQYFGPGTRLTVT.

This clonotype was found many times. The V gene is TRBV19, the J gene TRBJ1-1; D unresolved. The V gene's germline CDR1 is LNHDA and CDR2 SQIVND (reference sequence). Trimming pared 3 bases from V and 3 bases from J, leaving 11 bases between. The CDR3 totals 14 residues. In nucleotides, the CDR3 is TGTGCCAGTAGTATGGTAAATCGCTACACTGAAGCTTTCTTT. Translation: CASSMVNRYTEAFF.

This clonotype was found many times. V and J are TRBV7-8 and TRBJ2-5, with no clear D. Germline V gene lookup returns CDR1 SGHVS and CDR2 FQNEAQ. The CDR3 spans 14 residues. V was cut by 5 bases and J by 3 bases, with 13 bases left in between. The CDR3 DNA is TGTGCCAGCAGCCCCTTCCATGGAGAAGAGACCCAGTACTTC. The encoded protein is CASSPFHGEETQYF.

This chain links TRBV24-1 with TRBJ2-2, with 7 bases that match TRBD1. Germline CDR1 is KGHDR and CDR2 is SFDVKD. CDR3 length equals 13 residues. Trimming cost V 12 bases and J 4 bases; bases outside gene matches: 7. CDR3 in amino acids: CASHRGRTGELFF. The DNA of the CDR3 is TGTGCCTCTCACAGGGGCCGCACCGGGGAGCTGTTTTTT.

The rearrangement joins TRBV20-1 to TRBJ2-7, with 11 bases that match TRBD2. The V and J ends lost 6 bases and 1 base, in that order; junction bases with no gene match: 5. Germline-derived CDR1 and CDR2 are DFQATT and SNEGSKA (reference sequence). The CDR3 loop spans 14 amino acids. The CDR3 bases are TGCAGTGCGACGACTAGCGGGACATCCTACGAGCAGTACTTC. It codes for CSATTSGTSYEQYF.

This sequence joins TRBV7-7 and TRBJ2-5, with D maybe TRBD1 (6 bases). Germline CDR1 and CDR2: SSHAT and FNYEAQ (reference sequence). The CDR3 extends over 16 amino acids. V dropped 1 base and J dropped 2 bases, with 14 bases sitting between them. CDR3 nucleotides: TGTGCCAGCAGCTTAGGGACAGAAGCGGTACAAGAGACCCAGTACTTC. Translating it yields CASSLGTEAVQETQYF.

This clonotype has a handful of counts. J is TRBJ2-1 and V is TRBV29-1, with a weak D call TRBD2 (5 bases). V lost 2 bases to trimming and J lost 0 bases, with 8 bases between them. The CDR3 is made up of 14 amino acids. CDR1 is SQVTM and CDR2 is ANQGSEA in the germline V gene. The CDR3 nucleotides read TGCAGCGTTGAACGGGGTAGCTCCTACAATGAGCAGTTCTTC. Translation gives CSVERGSSYNEQFF.

The genes are TRBV2 and TRBJ2-7, with TRBD2 identical over 14 bases. CDR3 length: 15 amino acids. V shed 8 bases and J 6 bases; nucleotides not matched to a gene: 9. Germline V lookup: CDR1 SNHLY, CDR2 FYNNEI. The CDR3 DNA sequence: TGTGCCAGCCACCTGGGGACTAGCGGGGGACCCGAGCAGTACTTC. Protein: CASHLGTSGGPEQYF.

DNA for the CDR3: TGCAGTGCCCTACCGACTAGCGGGGGTTACGAGCAGTACTTC. Translated: CSALPTSGGYEQYF. V and J are TRBV20-1 and TRBJ2-7; 12 bases map to TRBD2. This CDR3 comprises 14 residues. Germline V CDR1 and CDR2: DFQATT, SNEGSKA (reference sequence). Trimming cost V 6 bases and J 4 bases; bases outside gene matches: 7.

The chain uses TRBV20-1 and TRBJ1-1; 9 nucleotides agree with TRBD1. The germline V gene has CDR1 DFQATT and CDR2 SNEGSKA (reference sequence). Trimming took 6 bases from V and 7 from J; bases not matched to a gene: 9. The CDR3 length is 13 residues. CDR3 in amino acids: CSAKTGQGIEAFF. The CDR3 nucleotides are TGCAGTGCAAAGACCGGACAGGGGATTGAAGCTTTCTTT.

The chain is built from TRBV24-1 and TRBJ2-1, with D unclear. The CDR3 contains 13 residues. From germline, CDR1 is KGHDR and CDR2 SFDVKD. Trimming cost V 9 bases and J 10 bases, with 18 bases left between them. CDR3 region: CATEDSSLEEQFF. The DNA for the CDR3 is TGTGCCACCGAAGACTCCTCCCTGGAGGAGCAGTTCTTC.

The chain carries TRBV5-1 and TRBJ2-3; D is uncertain. The V gene lost 0 bases and the J gene lost 2 bases, with 10 bases spanning the gap. CDR3 length: 15 residues. The germline V gene encodes CDR1 SGHRS and CDR2 YFSETQ. The DNA for the CDR3 is TGCGCCAGCAGCTTGGACGGTGCCATCACAGATACGCAGTATTTT. This sequence encodes CASSLDGAITDTQYF.

This clonotype was detected many times. The rearrangement joins TRBV7-8 to TRBJ2-1; D is undetermined. The germline gives CDR1 SGHVS, CDR2 FQNEAQ. Trimming left V 5 bases short and J 12 bases short, with 2 bases between. The CDR3 covers 8 residues. CDR3 sequence reads: CASSPQFF. The DNA for the CDR3 is TGTGCCAGCAGCCCGCAGTTCTTC.